The sequence of this TCR beta chain was determined in a study of T-cell memory formation after mild COVID-19. Study in general: Largely, the TCR clusters proved donor specific. Study findings and constraints: While clones contracting from day 15 to 85 were balanced between CD4 and CD8, later expanders leaned CD4+. CD4+ contracting clones were found mainly in CM and EM, and CD8+ ones in EMRA. A subset of responding clones appeared in pre-infection memory, suggesting cross-reactive memory joined.

This clonotype has a count of ten or more. Antigen specificity is unknown. TCRdb re-analysed the 5' RACE reads in MiXCR, keeping a single row per CDR3 protein. This repertoire shows roughly 350,000 distinct CDR3 sequences, around 20% found once; its top ten account for about 12%. The TCR originated in an adult woman who had mild COVID-19 (a few samples of this study predate the infection). Cell type and time point are not known. The specimen was PBMCs or a T cell subset sorted from them (not recorded which).

CDR3 region: CASSPAPEGTDTQYF. Written as DNA, the CDR3 is TGTGCCAGCAGCCCTGCGCCGGAGGGGACAGATACGCAGTATTTT. The chain is built from TRBV5-5 and TRBJ2-3; maybe TRBD2 (6 bases). This CDR3 has 15 residues. CDR1 is SGHKS, CDR2 YYEKEE, per germline (reference sequence). Deletions cut 4 bases from V and 3 bases from J, with 15 bases between. The full variable domain, rest sourced from reference TRBV5-5 and TRBJ2-3, is DAGVTQSPTHLIKTRGQQVTLRCSPISGHKSVSWYQQVLGQGPQFIFQYYEKEERGRGNFPDRFSARQFPNYSSELNVNALLLGDSALYLCASSPAPEGTDTQYFGPGTRLTVL.